The clone carrying this T cell receptor (beta chain) has at least ten counts. One entry per CDR3 protein results from TCRdb running MiXCR on the 5' RACE reads. The sample has hundreds of thousands of distinct CDR3 sequences; around 8.3% are singletons. This entry belongs to a study of identical twins. This CDR3 spans 15 amino acids. Germline V gene lookup returns CDR1 LGHNT and CDR2 FRNRAP. V lost 10 bases to trimming and J lost 1 base; unmatched junction nucleotides: 8. These data were likewise used in another study, on yellow fever vaccine responses in identical twins.

The J gene is TRBJ2-3, the V gene TRBV12-5, with 10 bases lining up with TRBD1. Material for sequencing was PBMCs. This receptor was taken from a woman aged 18 to 35 in good health. Written as DNA, the CDR3 is TGTGCTAACCAGGACAGGGGGGTTCGCACAGATACGCAGTATTTT. It yields the protein CANQDRGVRTDTQYF.